The 25 T cell receptor beta chains presented below share a single source sample, sequenced in a study of T-cell memory formation after mild COVID-19. TCRdb independently ran MiXCR on the 5' RACE reads; one entry per CDR3 protein. The sample lists under 700,000 distinct CDR3 sequences, 20% seen once, with around an eighth in the top ten. Source material: PBMCs or a T cell subset sorted from them (not recorded which). The source of these receptors is an adult woman who had mild COVID-19 (a few samples of this study predate the infection). Cell type and time point are not known.

This clonotype showed up just a few times. The rearrangement links TRBV6-2 or TRBV6-3 to TRBJ2-7, with TRBD2 identical over 13 bases. Germline values: CDR1 MNHEY, CDR2 SVGEGT. The J segment lost 7 bases and the V segment lost 1 base, leaving 13 bases of the junction unmatched. The CDR3 is made up of 18 amino acids. The CDR3 sequence: CASSYLRRGLAGEVEQYF. CDR3 nucleotide sequence: TGTGCCAGCAGTTACTTACGCCGAGGACTAGCGGGAGAGGTTGAGCAGTACTTC.

The V and J genes are TRBV20-1 and TRBJ1-2, with 11 bases lining up with TRBD1. Germline-derived CDR1 and CDR2 are DFQATT and SNEGSKA (reference sequence). CDR3 length: 13 amino acids. The ends lost 6 bases at V and 4 bases at J; junction bases unmatched: 4. The CDR3, as DNA: TGCAGTGCCGGGACAGGGGGGATCTATGGCTACACCTTC. This translates into CSAGTGGIYGYTF.

This clonotype occurred a few times. The rearrangement joins TRBV18 to TRBJ2-3, with D tentatively TRBD2 (6 bases). Germline assignment: CDR1 KGHSH and CDR2 LQKENI. This CDR3 region has 16 residues. The V and J ends lost 5 bases and 2 bases respectively, with 17 bases between them. The CDR3 region has the DNA TGTGCCAGCTCATCGCTGCCTAGCGCCCTCACAGATACGCAGTATTTT. Residues: CASSSLPSALTDTQYF. Full variable domain (missing parts from reference TRBV18 and TRBJ2-3): NAGVMQNPRHLVRRRGQEARLRCSPMKGHSHVYWYRQLPEEGLKFMVYLQKENIIDESGMPKERFSAEFPKEGPSILRIQQVVRGDSAAYFCASSSLPSALTDTQYFGPGTRLTVL.

This clonotype has only a few counts. The V gene is TRBV5-4, the J gene TRBJ2-3, with TRBD2 identical over 14 bases. This CDR3 comprises 21 residues. Per germline, CDR1 SGHNT and CDR2 YYREEE (reference sequence). V shed 3 bases, J shed 1 base, and the junction held 16 bases outside the gene matches. The CDR3 here is CASSWATGTSGGFPGTDTQYF. Written as DNA, the CDR3 is TGTGCCAGCAGCTGGGCCACCGGGACTAGCGGGGGTTTTCCCGGCACAGATACGCAGTATTTT.

The rearrangement joins TRBV27 to TRBJ1-1; perhaps TRBD1 as D (6 bases). Germline values: CDR1 MNHEY, CDR2 SMNVEV (reference sequence). Deletions cut 10 bases from V and 9 bases from J, with 15 bases between. The CDR3 has 11 residues. As DNA, the CDR3 is TGTGCCACCCGAGCCGGGGGCCAAGCTTTCTTT. This translates into CATRAGGQAFF.

This clonotype was counted a few times. The J gene is TRBJ2-4, the V gene TRBV25-1; perhaps TRBD1 as D (5 bases). The CDR3 runs 17 residues. Trimming pared 0 bases from V and 1 base from J, leaving 13 bases between. Germline CDR1 and CDR2: MGHDK and SYGVNS. The DNA of the CDR3 is TGTGCCAGCAGTGAATATACGCTCTGGGGCGCCAAAAACATTCAGTACTTC. Protein: CASSEYTLWGAKNIQYF.

The rearrangement uses TRBV6-5 and TRBJ1-1; D call uncertain. V shed 7 bases and J shed 0 bases, with 12 bases lying between them. The CDR3 length is 14 residues. CDR1 is MNHEY and CDR2 is SVGAGI in the germline V gene. The CDR3 bases are TGTGCCAGCACATACGGAGCCCTGAACACTGAAGCTTTCTTT. Translation: CASTYGALNTEAFF.

There are a few counts of this clonotype. The V call is TRBV27, the J call TRBJ2-7; TRBD2 might be the D (7 bases). Trimming cost V 2 bases and J 3 bases, with 20 bases left between them. Germline loops: CDR1 MNHEY, CDR2 SMNVEV (reference sequence). The CDR3 has 17 residues. The CDR3, as DNA: TGTGCCAGCAGTTTAGTAGGGGGACTACAGCTCTACTACGAGCAGTACTTC. Its protein is CASSLVGGLQLYYEQYF.

This clonotype was observed at least ten times. The chain uses TRBV10-3 and TRBJ2-1; D gene ambiguous. CDR3 length: 14 amino acids. Germline V gives CDR1 ENHRY, CDR2 SYGVKD. V was cut by 0 bases and J by 6 bases, with 9 bases left in between. The CDR3 protein is CAISESKGSNEQFF. The CDR3 region has the DNA TGTGCCATCAGTGAGTCGAAAGGTTCCAATGAGCAGTTCTTC.

This clonotype appeared many times. V and J are TRBV5-1 and TRBJ1-5; possibly TRBD1 for D (5 bases). Trimming took off 0 bases at V and 1 base at J, with 8 bases between the two ends. The CDR3 contains 15 residues. The germline CDR1 and CDR2 sequences are SGHRS and YFSETQ. The CDR3 DNA sequence: TGCGCCAGCAGCTTGGATGGGGGAAGCAATCAGCCCCAGCATTTT. Translated: CASSLDGGSNQPQHF.

The chain is built from TRBV7-9 and TRBJ2-7; D remains ambiguous. The V gene's germline CDR1 is SEHNR and CDR2 FQNEAQ (reference sequence). The CDR3 is made up of 14 amino acids. The V end was cut by 4 bases, the J end by 3 bases, with 13 bases between. The CDR3 spells CASSYGLADYEQYF. The CDR3 region has the DNA TGTGCCAGCAGCTACGGATTAGCCGACTACGAGCAGTACTTC.

V and J are TRBV11-2 and TRBJ2-1, with TRBD2 matching 10 bases. Germline loops: CDR1 SGHAT, CDR2 FQNNGV. After removal of 1 base from V and 6 bases from J, the junction contained 6 bases not matched to a gene. This CDR3 has 16 amino acids. CDR3 loop: CASSLGSGGATNEQFF. CDR3 nucleotide sequence: TGTGCCAGCAGCTTAGGGAGCGGGGGGGCTACCAATGAGCAGTTCTTC.

This clonotype has more than one count but fewer than ten. J is TRBJ1-2 and V is TRBV3-1; D might be TRBD1 (5 bases). CDR1 is LGHDT, CDR2 YNNKEL, per germline (reference sequence). The CDR3 runs 11 residues. V dropped 10 bases and J dropped 5 bases, with 11 bases sitting between them. CDR3 sequence (DNA): TGTGCCACGCGGAGGGGTTATGGCTACACCTTC. Protein: CATRRGYGYTF.

The table lists this clonotype with a few counts. The rearrangement links TRBV5-1 to TRBJ1-1; no clear D gene. Trimming removed 1 base from V and 7 bases from J, with 11 bases in between. Germline CDR1 and CDR2: SGHRS and YFSETQ. The CDR3 covers 13 residues. The CDR3 nucleotides read TGCGCCAGCAGCTTGTGGCGGTCCGGTGAAGCTTTCTTT. It encodes CASSLWRSGEAFF. The variable domain in full, with the rest retrieved from reference TRBV5-1 and TRBJ1-1, is KAGVTQTPRYLIKTRGQQVTLSCSPISGHRSVSWYQQTPGQGLQFLFEYFSETQRNKGNFPGRFSGRQFSNSRSEMNVSTLELGDSALYLCASSLWRSGEAFFGQGTRLTVV.

V and J are TRBV19 and TRBJ2-7, with D maybe TRBD1 (6 bases). Germline loops: CDR1 LNHDA, CDR2 SQIVND (reference sequence). Trimming removed 5 bases at V and 5 bases at J, with 13 bases between. The CDR3 sequence is 13 residues long. CDR3 region: CASSPRGLHEQYF. The DNA for the CDR3 is TGTGCCAGTAGTCCCAGGGGCTTACACGAGCAGTACTTC.

This chain uses TRBV7-2 with TRBJ1-4; D not certain. The CDR3 extends over 13 amino acids. Trimming pared 7 bases from V and 7 bases from J, leaving 13 bases between. Germline V lookup: CDR1 SGHTA, CDR2 FQGNSA. The DNA for the CDR3 is TGTGCCAGCACCTTCCTGCATGGTGAAAAACTGTTTTTT. Translating gives CASTFLHGEKLFF. Variable domain in full (rest from reference TRBV7-2 and TRBJ1-4): GAGVSQSPSNKVTEKGKDVELRCDPISGHTALYWYRQSLGQGLEFLIYFQGNSAPDKSGLPSDRFSAERTGGSVSTLTIQRTQQEDSAVYLCASTFLHGEKLFFGSGTQLSVL.

V usage is TRBV12-3 or TRBV12-4 and J usage is TRBJ1-6; D uncertain. This CDR3 spans 14 amino acids. With 3 bases removed from V and 3 bases from J, the gap between germline ends came to 6 bases. The CDR3 is CASSFTDYNSPLHF. CDR3 sequence (DNA): TGTGCCAGCAGTTTTACGGACTATAATTCACCCCTCCACTTT.

This clonotype was counted between two and nine times. V gene TRBV29-1 combines with J gene TRBJ2-7, with D maybe TRBD1 (5 bases). This CDR3 has 15 residues. CDR1 and CDR2 from the germline V gene are SQVTM and ANQGSEA. Trimming took 0 bases from V and 2 from J, leaving 14 bases between them. The CDR3 DNA reads TGCAGCGTTGAAGAATCAGGGCCCACCACCTACGAGCAGTACTTC. Protein: CSVEESGPTTYEQYF.

With regard to this clonotype: Possible read error: a much larger clone is one base away. The gene calls are TRBV7-2 and TRBJ1-5; D possibly corresponds to TRBD1 (5 bases). The CDR3 contains 16 residues. CDR1 and CDR2 from the germline V gene are SGHTA and FQGNSA. Trimming stripped 5 bases from V and 5 bases from J, with 19 bases between. The CDR3 spells CASSLEGTRQYQPQHF. The CDR3 region has the DNA TGTGCCAGCAGCCTCGAAGGGACCCGACAGTATCAGCCCCAGCATTTT.

This chain uses TRBV29-1 with TRBJ1-1, with a possible D match to TRBD1 (6 bases). CDR3 length: 14 residues. The germline V gene encodes CDR1 SQVTM and CDR2 ANQGSEA. Trimming stripped 1 base from V and 3 bases from J, with 12 bases between. The CDR3 DNA reads as TGCAGCGTTGAAGTCCAGGGGCGGGACACTGAAGCTTTCTTT. Encoded protein: CSVEVQGRDTEAFF.

This clonotype was observed a handful of times. This chain uses TRBV7-2 with TRBJ2-4; the D gene is possibly TRBD2 (5 bases). The germline V gene has CDR1 SGHTA and CDR2 FQGNSA. The CDR3 totals 13 residues. Trimming removed 5 bases at V and 6 bases at J, with 11 bases between. The CDR3 reads CASSPGSLNIQYF. CDR3 nucleotides: TGTGCCAGCAGCCCGGGGTCCTTAAACATTCAGTACTTC.

The sample holds a few counts of this clonotype. J is TRBJ1-1 and V is TRBV18; D uncertain. CDR1 is KGHSH, CDR2 LQKENI, per germline. The CDR3 runs 17 residues. The ends were cut back, 1 base at V and 4 bases at J, with 19 bases in the middle. The chain's CDR3 is CASSPLAGSAPATEAFF. CDR3 DNA sequence: TGTGCCAGCTCACCACTGGCAGGCAGCGCCCCTGCCACTGAAGCTTTCTTT.

This clonotype showed up just once. The chain uses TRBV20-1 and TRBJ2-2; TRBD1 is a possible D gene (5 bases). CDR1 and CDR2 from the germline V gene are DFQATT and SNEGSKA (reference sequence). Trimming removed 1 base at V and 2 bases at J, with 11 bases between. CDR3 length equals 15 residues. In DNA, the CDR3 is TGCAGTGCTAGAGGCAGGGCCCGTAACACCGGGGAGCTGTTTTTT. Translation gives CSARGRARNTGELFF.

The CDR3 sequence is CASSLTPLAVSSYNEQFF. The CDR3 nucleotides are TGTGCCAGCAGCTTAACACCTTTAGCGGTAAGCTCCTACAATGAGCAGTTCTTC. V gene TRBV7-6 combines with J gene TRBJ2-1, with D possibly TRBD2 on 6 matching bases. V was pared by 2 bases and J by 0 bases, with 17 bases between. The CDR3 loop spans 18 amino acids. Germline CDR1 and CDR2: SGHVS and FNYEAQ.

This chain links TRBV12-3 or TRBV12-4 with TRBJ1-2; 7 nucleotides agree with TRBD1. V shed 5 bases, J shed 8 bases, and the junction held 17 bases outside the gene matches. CDR3 length: 16 amino acids. The CDR3 spells CASSHPPRTGWKGYTF. The DNA for the CDR3 is TGTGCCAGCAGTCATCCCCCGAGGACAGGCTGGAAAGGCTACACCTTC.